This T cell receptor (beta chain) was found in a study of cytomegalovirus exposure and HLA in healthy donors. Per the germline V gene, CDR1 is SGDLS and CDR2 is YYNGEE. The V end was cut by 4 bases, the J end by 1 base, with 12 bases between. The CDR3 length is 15 residues. A multiplex PCR was run with 60 Vbeta primers and 13 Jbeta primers. Repertoires were generated with immunoSEQ multiplex PCR, while TCRdb's copy carries only in-frame clones and drops some. Among roughly 190,000 clones listed, 81% were seen once. This rearrangement joins TRBV9 to TRBJ1-3, with D possibly TRBD1 on 6 matching bases. The TCR comes from a man in his forties or fifties in good health and CMV-seronegative. Input material: PBMCs. The CDR3 protein is CASSKDSLSGNTIYF. CDR3 nucleotide sequence: TGTGCCAGCAGCAAGGACAGTCTTTCTGGAAACACCATATATTTT.